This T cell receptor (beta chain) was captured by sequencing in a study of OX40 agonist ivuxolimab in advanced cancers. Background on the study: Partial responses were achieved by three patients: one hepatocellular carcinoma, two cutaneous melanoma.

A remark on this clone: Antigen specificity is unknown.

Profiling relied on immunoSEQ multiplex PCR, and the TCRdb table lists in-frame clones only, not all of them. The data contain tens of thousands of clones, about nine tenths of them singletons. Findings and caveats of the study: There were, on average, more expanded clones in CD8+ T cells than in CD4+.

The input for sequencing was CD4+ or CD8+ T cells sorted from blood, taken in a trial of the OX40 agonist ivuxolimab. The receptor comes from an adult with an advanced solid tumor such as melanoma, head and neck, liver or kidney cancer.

The CDR3 bases are TGTGCCAGCAGCCATCCAACACTAGTCGGGGAAAAACTGTTTTTT. Translating gives CASSHPTLVGEKLFF. V and J are TRBV7-9 and TRBJ1-4; no clear D. This CDR3 is 15 amino acids long. Germline CDR1 and CDR2: SEHNR and FQNEAQ (reference sequence). With 5 bases removed from V and 8 bases from J, the gap between germline ends came to 18 bases. The full variable domain, its missing parts supplied by reference TRBV7-9 and TRBJ1-4, is DTGVSQNPRHKITKRGQNVTFRCDPISEHNRLYWYRQTLGQGPEFLTYFQNEAQLEKSRLLSDRFSAERPKGSFSTLEIQRTEQGDSAMYLCASSHPTLVGEKLFFGSGTQLSVL.